This T cell receptor beta chain derives from a study of a mutant IDH1 vaccine in newly diagnosed glioma. The wider study: Vaccines were first given 4-6 weeks after radiotherapy alone, or with temozolomide cycles. The earlier regimen, radiotherapy, temozolomide, or both, was most often both. Weeks 35 and 47 hosted visits V12 and V13, respectively.

The time point is: week 47, end of study. Every vaccine dose comprised 300 ug of mutant IDH1 20-mer peptide plus topical imiquimod. The V gene lost 5 bases and the J gene lost 5 bases, with 13 bases spanning the gap. Germline CDR1 MDHEN, CDR2 SYDVKM. CDR3 size: 14 residues. Some clones are missing from TCRdb's copy, which holds only in-frame ones; the method was immunoSEQ multiplex PCR. The data show 56,000 or so clones, more than 75% seen once. Regarding this clone: Its antigen is currently unknown.

The chain recombines TRBV28 with TRBJ1-5, with D possibly being TRBD1 (5 bases). This clonotype originated in a woman between 40 and 55 years old with glioma. Some clones in this sample may be carry-over from other donors' samples. The sample was PBMCs, taken from a glioma patient whose treatment included an IDH1 peptide vaccine. CDR3 residues: CASSLDSFDQPQHF. CDR3 nucleotide sequence: TGTGCCAGCAGTCTCGACAGCTTCGATCAGCCCCAGCATTTT.